The entry that follows covers one T cell receptor (beta chain) sequence. TCRdb's copy holds only in-frame clones and misses some; the assay was immunoSEQ multiplex PCR. The repertoire holds under 300,000 clones, with about 89% as singletons. CDR3 length: 12 amino acids. CDR1 and CDR2 (germline): SGHDT, YYEEEE. V was trimmed by 0 bases and J by 6 bases, leaving 5 bases between them. The sample is drawn from a study of blood T cell repertoires in COVID-19. This chain links TRBV5-6 with TRBJ2-3, with D perhaps TRBD2 (5 bases). This receptor was obtained from a human donor in a cohort exposed to, infected with or recovered from COVID-19 (not recorded which). The donor label of this sample is uncertain. The material sequenced was PBMCs or T cells enriched from blood (not recorded which). For the CDR3, the DNA is TGTGCCAGCAGCTTGGTAGCGGATACGCAGTATTTT. It specifies CASSLVADTQYF.